The rows below give T cell receptor beta chains drawn from one sample of a study of cytomegalovirus exposure and HLA in healthy donors. Sequencing was performed with immunoSEQ multiplex PCR; in TCRdb, only in-frame clones are kept and a portion is missing. The data hold roughly 60,000 clones, with about 77% observed a single time. The sequenced sample consisted of PBMCs. Source of these receptors: a woman in her twenties or thirties in good health and CMV-seronegative. CDR3s include the opening cysteine and the closing phenylalanine or tryptophan. Clone size is given for some rows only: seen once, a few or many times, or a class if the clone is expanded.

clone size: NA; V gene: TRBV7-3; J gene: TRBJ2-1; CDR3 protein: CASSLMGTGYNEQFF
clone size: NA; V gene: TRBV6-5; J gene: TRBJ1-1; CDR3 protein: CASSYSSPGGRTEAFF
clone size: NA; V gene: TRBV7-2; J gene: TRBJ2-2; CDR3 protein: CASSTPRRRGGGELFF
clone size: NA; V gene: TRBV7-3; J gene: TRBJ2-3; CDR3 protein: CASSFGTGTDTQYF
clone size: NA; V gene: TRBV5-1; J gene: TRBJ2-5; CDR3 protein: CASSLEAGGPETQYF
clone size: NA; V gene: TRBV13; J gene: TRBJ2-2; CDR3 protein: CASSHLDRDTGELFF
clone size: NA; V gene: TRBV9; J gene: TRBJ2-2; CDR3 protein: CASSVWEPLPGELFF
clone size: NA; V gene: TRBV19; J gene: TRBJ2-1; CDR3 protein: CASSIPSGSRNEQFF
clone size: few; V gene: TRBV27; J gene: TRBJ1-1; CDR3 protein: CASSSQGALDTEAFF
clone size: NA; V gene: TRBV7-9; J gene: TRBJ2-1; CDR3 protein: CSSSLGSTGTSVYNEQFF
clone size: NA; V gene: TRBV6-5; J gene: TRBJ2-2; CDR3 protein: CASSYFTGVSGELFF
clone size: few; V gene: TRBV19; J gene: TRBJ2-1; CDR3 protein: CASSMGTGFYNEQFF
clone size: NA; V gene: TRBV7-8; J gene: TRBJ2-7; CDR3 protein: CASSRGGSSYEQYF
clone size: NA; V gene: TRBV7-9; J gene: TRBJ2-7; CDR3 protein: CASSLYREQYF
clone size: once; V gene: TRBV29-1; J gene: TRBJ1-1; CDR3 protein: CSGRQTNTEAFF
clone size: once; V gene: TRBV6-5; J gene: TRBJ2-1; CDR3 protein: CASSVGQSGNEQFF
clone size: NA; V gene: TRBV28; J gene: TRBJ2-2; CDR3 protein: CASSPGYRRTGELFF
clone size: NA; V gene: TRBV5-6; J gene: TRBJ2-1; CDR3 protein: CASSLTPGLALYNEQFF
clone size: NA; V gene: TRBV18; J gene: TRBJ2-2; CDR3 protein: CASSPQRSGSNTGELFF
clone size: NA; V gene: TRBV19; J gene: TRBJ2-2; CDR3 protein: CASIPGHLPTLNTGELFF
clone size: once; V gene: TRBV7-6; J gene: TRBJ2-7; CDR3 protein: CASSSRPTGLGDEQYF
clone size: NA; V gene: TRBV7-9; J gene: TRBJ2-1; CDR3 protein: CASSLDGNSNEQFF
clone size: NA; V gene: TRBV7-8; J gene: TRBJ2-1; CDR3 protein: CASSFGAIGSYNEQFF
clone size: NA; V gene: TRBV7-3; J gene: TRBJ1-2; CDR3 protein: CASSLSGQGGDGYTF
clone size: NA; V gene: TRBV6-5; J gene: TRBJ1-2; CDR3 protein: CASTLTGGYQYGYTF
clone size: NA; V gene: TRBV19; J gene: TRBJ1-1; CDR3 protein: CASRGNRNTEAFF